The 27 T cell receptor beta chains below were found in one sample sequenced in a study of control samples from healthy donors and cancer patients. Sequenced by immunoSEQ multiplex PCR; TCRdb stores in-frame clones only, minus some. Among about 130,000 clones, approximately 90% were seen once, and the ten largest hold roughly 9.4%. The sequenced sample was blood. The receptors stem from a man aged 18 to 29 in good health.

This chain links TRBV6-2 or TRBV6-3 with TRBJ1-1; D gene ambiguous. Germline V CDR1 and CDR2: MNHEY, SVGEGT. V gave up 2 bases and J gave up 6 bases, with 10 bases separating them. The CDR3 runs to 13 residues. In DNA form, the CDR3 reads TGTGCCAGCAGTTACGCTCTGGTGGCTGAAGCTTTCTTT. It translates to CASSYALVAEAFF.

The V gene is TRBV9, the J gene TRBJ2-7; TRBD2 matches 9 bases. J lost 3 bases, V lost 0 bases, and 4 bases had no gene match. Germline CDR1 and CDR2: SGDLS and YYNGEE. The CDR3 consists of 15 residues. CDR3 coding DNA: TGTGCCAGCAGCGTAGAGGGTAGCGGGGGCTACGAGCAGTACTTC. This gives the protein CASSVEGSGGYEQYF. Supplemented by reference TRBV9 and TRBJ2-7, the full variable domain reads DSGVTQTPKHLITATGQRVTLRCSPRSGDLSVYWYQQSLDQGLQFLIQYYNGEERAKGNILERFSAQQFPDLHSELNLSSLELGDSALYFCASSVEGSGGYEQYFGPGTRLTVT.

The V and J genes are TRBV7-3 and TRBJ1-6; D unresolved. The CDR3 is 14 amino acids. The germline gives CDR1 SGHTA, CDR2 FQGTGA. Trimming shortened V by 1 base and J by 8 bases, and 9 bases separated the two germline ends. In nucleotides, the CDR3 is TGTGCCAGCAGCTTAAATTCAGCCTATTCACCCCTCCACTTT. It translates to CASSLNSAYSPLHF. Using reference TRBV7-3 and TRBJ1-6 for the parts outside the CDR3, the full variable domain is GAGVSQTPSNKVTEKGKYVELRCDPISGHTALYWYRQSLGQGPEFLIYFQGTGAADDSGLPNDRFFAVRPEGSVSTLKIQRTERGDSAVYLCASSLNSAYSPLHFGNGTRLTVT.

CDR3 loop: CASSLVPSYEQYF. DNA of the CDR3: TGTGCCAGCAGCTTGGTTCCATCCTACGAGCAGTACTTC. This chain joins TRBV5-4 and TRBJ2-7; no clear D gene. V was trimmed by 0 bases and J by 1 base, leaving 5 bases between them. The CDR3 extends over 13 amino acids. The germline V gene encodes CDR1 SGHNT and CDR2 YYREEE (reference sequence).

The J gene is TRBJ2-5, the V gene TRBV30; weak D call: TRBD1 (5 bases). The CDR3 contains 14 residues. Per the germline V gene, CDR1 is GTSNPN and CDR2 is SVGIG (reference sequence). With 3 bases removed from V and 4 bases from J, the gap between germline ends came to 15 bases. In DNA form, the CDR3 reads TGTGCCTGGAGGACAGCGTGGGCCCCAGAGACCCAGTACTTC. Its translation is CAWRTAWAPETQYF.

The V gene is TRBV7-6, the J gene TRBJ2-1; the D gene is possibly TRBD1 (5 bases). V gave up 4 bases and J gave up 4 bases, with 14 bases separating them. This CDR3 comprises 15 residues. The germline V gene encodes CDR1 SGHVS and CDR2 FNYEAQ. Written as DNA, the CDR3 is TGTGCCAGCAGCTCGCAGGGATTTGGGTACAATGAGCAGTTCTTC. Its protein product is CASSSQGFGYNEQFF. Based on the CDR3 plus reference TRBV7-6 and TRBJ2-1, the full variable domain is GAGVSQSPRYKVTKRGQDVALRCDPISGHVSLYWYRQALGQGPEFLTYFNYEAQQDKSGLPNDRFSAERPEGSISTLTIQRTEQRDSAMYRCASSSQGFGYNEQFFGPGTRLTVL.

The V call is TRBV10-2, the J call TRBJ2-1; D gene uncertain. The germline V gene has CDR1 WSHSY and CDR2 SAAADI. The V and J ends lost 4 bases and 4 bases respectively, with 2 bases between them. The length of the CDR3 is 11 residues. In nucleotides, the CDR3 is TGCGCCAGCAGTGCATACAATGAGCAGTTCTTC. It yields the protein CASSAYNEQFF.

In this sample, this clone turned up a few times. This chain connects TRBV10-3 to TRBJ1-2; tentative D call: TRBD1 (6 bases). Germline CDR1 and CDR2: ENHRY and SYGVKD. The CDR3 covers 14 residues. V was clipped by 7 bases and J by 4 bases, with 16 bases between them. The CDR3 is CAITSTGRGYGYTF. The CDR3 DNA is TGTGCCATCACCTCCACAGGGAGAGGCTATGGCTACACCTTC.

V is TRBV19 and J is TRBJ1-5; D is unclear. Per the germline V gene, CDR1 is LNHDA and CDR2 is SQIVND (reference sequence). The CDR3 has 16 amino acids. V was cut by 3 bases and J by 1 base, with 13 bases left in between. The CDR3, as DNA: TGTGCCAGTAGTATTGAAGGGTTTCGAAGCAATCAGCCCCAGCATTTT. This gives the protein CASSIEGFRSNQPQHF.

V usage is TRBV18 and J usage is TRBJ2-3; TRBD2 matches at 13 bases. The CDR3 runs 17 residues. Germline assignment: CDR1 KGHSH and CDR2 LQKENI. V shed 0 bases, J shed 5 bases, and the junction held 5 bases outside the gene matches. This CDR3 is CASSPPETSGGGDTQYF. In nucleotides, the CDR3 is TGTGCCAGCTCACCACCGGAAACTAGCGGGGGGGGAGATACGCAGTATTTT.

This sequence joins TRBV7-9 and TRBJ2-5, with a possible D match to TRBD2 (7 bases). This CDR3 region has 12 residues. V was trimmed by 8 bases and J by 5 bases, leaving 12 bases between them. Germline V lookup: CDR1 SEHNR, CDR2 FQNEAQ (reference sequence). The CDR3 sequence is CASDGGQETQYF. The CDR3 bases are TGTGCCAGCGACGGGGGGCAGGAGACCCAGTACTTC.

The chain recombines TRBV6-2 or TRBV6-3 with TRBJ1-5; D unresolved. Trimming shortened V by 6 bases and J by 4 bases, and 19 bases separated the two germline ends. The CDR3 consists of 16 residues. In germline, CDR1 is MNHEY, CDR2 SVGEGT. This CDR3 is CASSSRQRDVNQPQHF. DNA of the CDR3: TGTGCCAGCAGCTCCAGGCAGAGAGACGTTAATCAGCCCCAGCATTTT.

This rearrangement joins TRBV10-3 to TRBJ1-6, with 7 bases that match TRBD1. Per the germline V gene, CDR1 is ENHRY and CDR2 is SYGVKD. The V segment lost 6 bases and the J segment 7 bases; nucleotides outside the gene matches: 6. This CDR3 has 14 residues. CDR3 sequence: CAISRDSRNSPLHF. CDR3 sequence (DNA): TGTGCCATCAGCCGGGACAGCCGGAATTCACCCCTCCACTTT.

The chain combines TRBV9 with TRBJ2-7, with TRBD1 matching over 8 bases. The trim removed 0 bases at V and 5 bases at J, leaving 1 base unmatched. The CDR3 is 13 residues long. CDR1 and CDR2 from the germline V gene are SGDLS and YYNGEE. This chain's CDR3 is CASSVAGGDEQYF. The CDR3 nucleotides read TGTGCCAGCAGCGTAGCAGGGGGCGACGAGCAGTACTTC. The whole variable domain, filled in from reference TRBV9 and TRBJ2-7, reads DSGVTQTPKHLITATGQRVTLRCSPRSGDLSVYWYQQSLDQGLQFLIQYYNGEERAKGNILERFSAQQFPDLHSELNLSSLELGDSALYFCASSVAGGDEQYFGPGTRLTVT.

The CDR3 spells CASSPTDTDTQYF. The CDR3 nucleotides read TGTGCCAGCAGCCCGACAGACACAGATACGCAGTATTTT. This chain connects TRBV5-6 to TRBJ2-3, with D perhaps TRBD1 (5 bases). The CDR3 length is 13 residues. CDR1 is SGHDT and CDR2 is YYEEEE in the germline V gene. V lost 4 bases and J lost 2, with 8 bases in between. Combining the CDR3 with reference TRBV5-6 and TRBJ2-3 gives the whole variable domain DAGVTQSPTHLIKTRGQQVTLRCSPKSGHDTVSWYQQALGQGPQFIFQYYEEEERQRGNFPDRFSGHQFPNYSSELNVNALLLGDSALYLCASSPTDTDTQYFGPGTRLTVL.

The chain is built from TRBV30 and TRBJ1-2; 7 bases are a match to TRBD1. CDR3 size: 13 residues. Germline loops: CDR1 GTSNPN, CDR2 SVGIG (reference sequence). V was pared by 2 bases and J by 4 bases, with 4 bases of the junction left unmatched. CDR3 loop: CAWSIDRAYGYTF. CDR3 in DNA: TGTGCCTGGAGTATCGACAGGGCCTATGGCTACACCTTC.

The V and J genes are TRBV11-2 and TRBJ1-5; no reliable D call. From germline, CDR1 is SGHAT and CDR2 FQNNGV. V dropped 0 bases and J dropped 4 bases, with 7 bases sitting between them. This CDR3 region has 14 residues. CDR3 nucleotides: TGTGCCAGCAGCTTAGAGTTGACGAATCAGCCCCAGCATTTT. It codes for CASSLELTNQPQHF.

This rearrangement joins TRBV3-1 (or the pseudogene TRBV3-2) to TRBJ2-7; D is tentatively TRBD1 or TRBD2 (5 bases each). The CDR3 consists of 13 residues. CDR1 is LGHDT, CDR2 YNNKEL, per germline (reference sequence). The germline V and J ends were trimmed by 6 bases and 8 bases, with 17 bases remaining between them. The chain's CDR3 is CASRGPPNGKQYF. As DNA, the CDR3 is TGTGCCAGCAGGGGACCTCCAAATGGCAAGCAGTACTTC.

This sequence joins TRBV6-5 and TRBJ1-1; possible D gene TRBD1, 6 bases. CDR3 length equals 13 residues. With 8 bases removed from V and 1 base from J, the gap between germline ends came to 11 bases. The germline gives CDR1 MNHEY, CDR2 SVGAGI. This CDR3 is CASQEDRNTEAFF. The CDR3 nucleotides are TGTGCCAGCCAGGAGGACAGGAACACTGAAGCTTTCTTT.

In nucleotides, the CDR3 is TGTGCCTGGAGTGGCGGGGAGGAGATGAACACTGAAGCTTTCTTT. It specifies CAWSGGEEMNTEAFF. The chain is built from TRBV30 and TRBJ1-1; D not certain. The length of the CDR3 is 15 residues. The germline V gene has CDR1 GTSNPN and CDR2 SVGIG (reference sequence). Trimming stripped 1 base from V and 0 bases from J, with 12 bases between.

The CDR3 loop is CASWGGVGQPQHF. DNA for the CDR3: TGCGCCAGCTGGGGAGGGGTGGGTCAGCCCCAGCATTTT. The chain employs TRBV10-2 and TRBJ1-5, with D perhaps matching TRBD1 (5 bases). The germline gives CDR1 WSHSY, CDR2 SAAADI. This CDR3 contains 13 residues. Trimming took off 8 bases at V and 6 bases at J, with 14 bases between the two ends.

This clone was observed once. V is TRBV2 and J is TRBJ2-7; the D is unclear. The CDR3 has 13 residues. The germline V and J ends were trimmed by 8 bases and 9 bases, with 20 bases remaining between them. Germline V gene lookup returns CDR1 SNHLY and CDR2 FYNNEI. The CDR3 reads CASWAGSPSGQYF. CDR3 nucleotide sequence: TGTGCCAGCTGGGCAGGCTCCCCGTCCGGGCAGTACTTC. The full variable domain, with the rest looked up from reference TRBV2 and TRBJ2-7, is EPEVTQTPSHQVTQMGQEVILRCVPISNHLYFYWYRQILGQKVEFLVSFYNNEISEKSEIFDDQFSVERPDGSNFTLKIRSTKLEDSAMYFCASWAGSPSGQYFGPGTRLTVT.

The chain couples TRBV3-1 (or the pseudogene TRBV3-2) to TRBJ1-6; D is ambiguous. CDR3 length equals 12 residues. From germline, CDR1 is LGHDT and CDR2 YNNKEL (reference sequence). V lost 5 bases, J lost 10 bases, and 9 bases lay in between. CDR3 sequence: CASSFLGSPLHF. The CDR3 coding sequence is TGTGCCAGCAGCTTTCTAGGGTCACCCCTCCACTTT.

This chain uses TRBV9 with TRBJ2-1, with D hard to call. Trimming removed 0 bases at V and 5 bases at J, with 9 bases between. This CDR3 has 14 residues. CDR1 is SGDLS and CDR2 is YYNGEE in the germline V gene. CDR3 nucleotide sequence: TGTGCCAGCAGCGTAGTTCCACACGACAATGAGCAGTTCTTC. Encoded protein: CASSVVPHDNEQFF.

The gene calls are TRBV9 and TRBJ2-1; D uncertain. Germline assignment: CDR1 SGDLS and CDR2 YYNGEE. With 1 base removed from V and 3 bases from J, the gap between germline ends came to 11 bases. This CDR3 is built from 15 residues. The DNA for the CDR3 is TGTGCCAGCAGCGTAAGGCGGTTCGACTACAATGAGCAGTTCTTC. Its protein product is CASSVRRFDYNEQFF.

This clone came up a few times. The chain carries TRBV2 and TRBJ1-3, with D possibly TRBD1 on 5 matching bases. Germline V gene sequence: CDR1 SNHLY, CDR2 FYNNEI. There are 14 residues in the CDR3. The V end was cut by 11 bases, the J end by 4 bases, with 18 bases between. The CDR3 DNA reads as TGTGCCCCAGCCCGGGGCCTAGCGGGAAACACCATATATTTT. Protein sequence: CAPARGLAGNTIYF.

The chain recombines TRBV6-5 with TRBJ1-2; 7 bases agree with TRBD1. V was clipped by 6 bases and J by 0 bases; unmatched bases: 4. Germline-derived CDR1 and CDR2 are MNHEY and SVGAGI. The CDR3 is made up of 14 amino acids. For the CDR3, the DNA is TGTGCCAGCAGCCAAGGGACAGCTAACTATGGCTACACCTTC. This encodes CASSQGTANYGYTF.